The sequence of this T cell receptor (beta chain) was determined in a study of spatial heterogeneity in lung cancer. Study overall: There were 72 donors, all of them untreated patients with early-stage non-small cell lung cancer. Sequencing of follow-up PBMC samples took place when they were available, at a median of around two years after resection.

Germline V lookup: CDR1 SGHAT, CDR2 FQNNGV. The V segment lost 1 base and the J segment 8 bases; nucleotides outside the gene matches: 13. The CDR3 has 17 amino acids. As for time point: blood at routine non-recurrence follow-up after resection. From tumor, nontumor lung or frozen PBMC, whole RNA was taken unsorted for sequencing. All TCR cDNA molecules were individually tagged with a unique molecular identifier. TCRdb recomputed calls from the 5' RACE reads with MiXCR, one row per CDR3 protein. The data show about 36,000 distinct CDR3 sequences, with about 7.6% seen just once and approximately 9.8% held by the top ten.

The chain has TRBV11-2 and TRBJ2-1, with TRBD1 matching 8 bases. The TCR sequence derives from a male donor with early-stage non-small cell lung cancer. The material was PBMCs, obtained at follow-up. The DNA of the CDR3 is TGTGCCAGCAGCTTAGGACGCCTTGGGACAGGAACCGATGAGCAGTTCTTC. This translates into CASSLGRLGTGTDEQFF.